This T cell receptor (beta chain) is drawn from a study of blood T cells in healthy people across ages. A J-beta primer mix and a sample-barcoded 5' primer were used in a second PCR of roughly 6 to 11 cycles. MiXCR was run by TCRdb on the 5' RACE reads, yielding one entry per CDR3 protein. The sample contains 750,000 to 850,000 distinct CDR3 sequences, 20% to 25% of which appear only once. Germline V gene data show CDR1 as LNHDA and CDR2 as SQIVND (reference sequence). CDR3 length: 14 residues. The V gene lost 6 bases and the J gene lost 0 bases, with 11 bases spanning the gap. The sample was also linked to a second study, of T cells of mothers and their children.

The sequenced material came from blood. The chain links TRBV19 to TRBJ1-2, with D possibly being TRBD1 (6 bases). This TCR derives from a boy aged 5-17 years in good health. The CDR3 loop is CASRKDSSNYGYTF. The DNA for the CDR3 is TGTGCCAGTAGGAAGGACAGCTCTAACTATGGCTACACCTTC.